This TCR beta chain was documented in a study of somatic mutations in cytotoxic T cells in rheumatoid arthritis. Study-wide context: Flow cytometric sorting isolated some V beta antibody-stained T-cell populations at nearly 100% purity, and among them were V beta1+ cells that underwent TCRB sequencing. Study-wide results and limits: Nobody knew which antigens the expanded CD8+ clones targeted.

Profiled with immunoSEQ multiplex PCR; TCRdb holds only in-frame clones, not every one. The data hold about 20,000 clones, with over 75% observed a single time. As for this clone: What it binds is unknown.

The CDR3 has 12 residues. Germline V lookup: CDR1 MDHEN, CDR2 SYDVKM. Trimming removed 6 bases from V and 6 bases from J; junction bases left unmatched: 5. Isolation of CD4+ and CD8+ cells used positive magnetic bead selection, with purity checked by flow cytometry. The V and J genes are TRBV28 and TRBJ2-7; 7 positions match TRBD2. The sequence was collected from an adult with rheumatoid arthritis. The sequencing input was CD8+ T cells sorted from blood. CDR3 nucleotides: TGTGCCAGCAGAACACCGGGGGGCGAGCAGTACGTC. Translation gives CASRTPGGEQYV.